One and the same sample provided the 2 T cell receptor beta chains below, sequenced in a study of cytomegalovirus exposure and HLA in healthy donors. Primers included in the PCR were 60 Vbeta and 13 Jbeta primers. Only in-frame clones appear in the TCRdb table, and some are missing; sequencing was by immunoSEQ multiplex PCR. The sample lists under 150,000 clones, roughly 78% occurring once. What was sequenced was PBMCs. Receptors were obtained from a male donor in good health and CMV-seronegative.

The genes are TRBV30 and TRBJ2-7; TRBD2 might be the D (5 bases). This CDR3 is 13 amino acids long. V lost 8 bases and J lost 2, with 16 bases in between. The germline V gene encodes CDR1 GTSNPN and CDR2 SVGIG (reference sequence). This CDR3 reads CAGTADQPYEQYF. CDR3 in DNA: TGTGCCGGAACAGCGGATCAACCCTACGAGCAGTACTTC. Full variable domain (rest looked up from reference TRBV30 and TRBJ2-7): SQTIHQWPATLVQPVGSPLSLECTVEGTSNPNLYWYRQAAGRGLQLLFYSVGIGQISSEVPQNLSASRPQDRQFILSSKKLLLSDSGFYLCAGTADQPYEQYFGPGTRLTVT.

CDR3 amino acids: CASSQDLFVDYGYTF. The CDR3 coding sequence is TGCGCCAGCAGCCAAGATTTATTTGTCGACTATGGCTACACCTTC. The chain combines TRBV4-3 with TRBJ1-2; D gene uncertain. Germline lookup yields CDR1 LGHNA and CDR2 YSLEER. This CDR3 has 15 amino acids. V was cut by 0 bases and J by 3 bases, with 11 bases left in between.